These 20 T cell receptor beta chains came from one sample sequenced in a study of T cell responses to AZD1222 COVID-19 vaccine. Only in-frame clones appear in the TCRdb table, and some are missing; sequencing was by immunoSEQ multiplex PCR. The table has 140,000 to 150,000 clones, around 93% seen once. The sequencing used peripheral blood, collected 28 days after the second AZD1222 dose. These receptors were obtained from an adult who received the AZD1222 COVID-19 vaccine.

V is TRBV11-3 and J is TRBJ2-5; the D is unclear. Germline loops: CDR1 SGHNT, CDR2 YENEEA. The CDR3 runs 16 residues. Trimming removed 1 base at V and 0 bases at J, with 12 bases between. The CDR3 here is CASSLGVGPHQETQYF. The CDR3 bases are TGTGCCAGCAGCTTAGGTGTGGGCCCCCACCAAGAGACCCAGTACTTC.

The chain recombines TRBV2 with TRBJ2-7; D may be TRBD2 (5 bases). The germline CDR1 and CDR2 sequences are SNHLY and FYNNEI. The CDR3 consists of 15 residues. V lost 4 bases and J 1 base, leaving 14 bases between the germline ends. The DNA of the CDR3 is TGTGCCAGCAGTGGCGTAGCGCCCTTTTCCTACGAGCAGTACTTC. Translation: CASSGVAPFSYEQYF.

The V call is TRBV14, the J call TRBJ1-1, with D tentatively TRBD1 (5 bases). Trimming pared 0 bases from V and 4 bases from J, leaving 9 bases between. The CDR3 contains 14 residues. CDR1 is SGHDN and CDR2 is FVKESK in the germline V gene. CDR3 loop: CASSQDARATEAFF. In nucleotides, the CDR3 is TGTGCCAGCAGCCAAGATGCCAGGGCCACTGAAGCTTTCTTT.

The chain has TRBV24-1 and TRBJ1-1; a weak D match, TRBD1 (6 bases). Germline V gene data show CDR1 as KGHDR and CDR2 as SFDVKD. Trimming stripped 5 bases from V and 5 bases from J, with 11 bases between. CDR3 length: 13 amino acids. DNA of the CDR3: TGTGCCACCAGTGGGGGGGCGAGAACTGAAGCTTTCTTT. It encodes CATSGGARTEAFF.

The CDR3 DNA reads as TGTGCCAGCAGTTTTGCCCAGGGAGCCAACATTCAGTACTTC. This sequence encodes CASSFAQGANIQYF. The V gene is TRBV27, the J gene TRBJ2-4, with D tentatively TRBD1 or TRBD2 (5 bases each). The germline V gene encodes CDR1 MNHEY and CDR2 SMNVEV (reference sequence). Trimming removed 3 bases at V and 7 bases at J, with 13 bases between. CDR3 length: 14 residues.

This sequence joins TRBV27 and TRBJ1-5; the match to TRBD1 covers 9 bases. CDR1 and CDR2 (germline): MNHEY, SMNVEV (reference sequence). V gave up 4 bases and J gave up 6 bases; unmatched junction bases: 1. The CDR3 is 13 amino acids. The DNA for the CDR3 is TGTGCCAGCAGTTCGGACAGGGGTCAGCCCCAGCATTTT. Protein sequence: CASSSDRGQPQHF.

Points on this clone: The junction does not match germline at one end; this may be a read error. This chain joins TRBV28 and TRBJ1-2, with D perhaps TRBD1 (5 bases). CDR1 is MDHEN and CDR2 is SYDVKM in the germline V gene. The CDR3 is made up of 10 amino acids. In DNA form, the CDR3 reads TGTGCCAGCAGTTTCGGAAGGGACTCCTTC. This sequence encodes CASSFGRDSF.

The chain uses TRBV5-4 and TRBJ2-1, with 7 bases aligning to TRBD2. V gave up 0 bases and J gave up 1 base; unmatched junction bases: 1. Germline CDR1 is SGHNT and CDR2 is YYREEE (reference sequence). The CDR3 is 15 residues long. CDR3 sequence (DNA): TGTGCCAGCAGCTTGGGGGAGGGTTCCTACAATGAGCAGTTCTTC. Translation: CASSLGEGSYNEQFF.

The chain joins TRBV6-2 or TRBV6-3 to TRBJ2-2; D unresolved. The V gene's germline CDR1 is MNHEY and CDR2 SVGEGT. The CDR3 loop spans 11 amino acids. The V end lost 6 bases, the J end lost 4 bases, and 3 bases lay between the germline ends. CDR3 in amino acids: CASSPTGELFF. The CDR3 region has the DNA TGTGCCAGCAGCCCCACCGGGGAGCTGTTTTTT.

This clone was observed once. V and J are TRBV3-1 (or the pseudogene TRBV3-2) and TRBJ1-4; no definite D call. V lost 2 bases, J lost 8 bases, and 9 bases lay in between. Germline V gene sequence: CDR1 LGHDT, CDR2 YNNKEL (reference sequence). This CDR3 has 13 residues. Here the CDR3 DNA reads TGTGCCAGCAGCCAACTTGGGGTGGAAAAACTGTTTTTT. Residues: CASSQLGVEKLFF.

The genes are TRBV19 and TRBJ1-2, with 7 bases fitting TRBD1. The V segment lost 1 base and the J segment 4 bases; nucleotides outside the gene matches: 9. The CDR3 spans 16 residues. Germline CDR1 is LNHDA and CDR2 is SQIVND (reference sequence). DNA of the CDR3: TGTGCCAGTAGTATAGTAGGACAGGTCGATTTCTATGGCTACACCTTC. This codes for CASSIVGQVDFYGYTF. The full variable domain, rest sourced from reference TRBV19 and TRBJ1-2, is DGGITQSPKYLFRKEGQNVTLSCEQNLNHDAMYWYRQDPGQGLRLIYYSQIVNDFQKGDIAEGYSVSREKKESFPLTVTSAQKNPTAFYLCASSIVGQVDFYGYTFGSGTRLTVV.

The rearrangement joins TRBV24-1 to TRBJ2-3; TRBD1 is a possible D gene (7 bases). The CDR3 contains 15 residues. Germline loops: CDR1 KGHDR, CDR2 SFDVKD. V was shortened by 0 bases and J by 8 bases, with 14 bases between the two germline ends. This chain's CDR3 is CATSDLITQGGTQYF. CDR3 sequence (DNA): TGTGCCACCAGTGATTTGATTACCCAGGGGGGTACGCAGTATTTT.

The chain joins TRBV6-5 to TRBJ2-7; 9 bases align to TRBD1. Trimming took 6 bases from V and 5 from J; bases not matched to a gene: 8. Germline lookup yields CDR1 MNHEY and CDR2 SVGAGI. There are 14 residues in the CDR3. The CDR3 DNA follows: TGTGCCAGCAGAAACCGGGACAGGGCCCACGAGCAGTACTTC. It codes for CASRNRDRAHEQYF.

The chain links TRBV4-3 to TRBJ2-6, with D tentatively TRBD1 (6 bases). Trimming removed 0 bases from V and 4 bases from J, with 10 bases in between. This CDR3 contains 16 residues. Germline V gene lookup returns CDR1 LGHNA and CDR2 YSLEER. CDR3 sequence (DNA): TGCGCCAGCAGCCAAGAAGGGGGTCCAGGGGCCAACGTCCTGACTTTC. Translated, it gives CASSQEGGPGANVLTF.

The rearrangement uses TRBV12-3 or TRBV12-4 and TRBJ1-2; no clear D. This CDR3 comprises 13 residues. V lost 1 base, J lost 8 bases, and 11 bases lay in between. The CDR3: CASSLGQILGYTF. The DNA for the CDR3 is TGTGCCAGCAGTTTAGGGCAGATTTTAGGCTACACCTTC.

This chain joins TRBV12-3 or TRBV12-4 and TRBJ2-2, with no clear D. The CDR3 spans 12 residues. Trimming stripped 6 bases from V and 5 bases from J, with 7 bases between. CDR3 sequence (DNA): TGTGCCAGCAGCTACGGAACCGGGGAGCTGTTTTTT. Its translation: CASSYGTGELFF.

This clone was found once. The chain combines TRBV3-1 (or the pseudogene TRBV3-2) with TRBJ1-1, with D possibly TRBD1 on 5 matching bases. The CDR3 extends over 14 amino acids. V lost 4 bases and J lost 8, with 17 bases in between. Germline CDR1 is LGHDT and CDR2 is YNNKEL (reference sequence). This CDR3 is CASSLGGIRPEAFF. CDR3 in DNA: TGTGCCAGCAGCCTGGGGGGGATCCGCCCAGAAGCTTTCTTT.

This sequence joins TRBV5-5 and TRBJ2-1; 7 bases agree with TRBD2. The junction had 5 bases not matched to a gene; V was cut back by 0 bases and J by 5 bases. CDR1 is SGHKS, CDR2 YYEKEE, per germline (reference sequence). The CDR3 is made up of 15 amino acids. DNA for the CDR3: TGTGCCAGCAGCTTGGTTGGGCTAGCGGACAATGAGCAGTTCTTC. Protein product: CASSLVGLADNEQFF.

The CDR3 loop reads CASSQGTGDTQYF. CDR3 nucleotides: TGTGCCAGCAGCCAAGGGACGGGGGATACGCAGTATTTT. The rearrangement joins TRBV3-1 (or the pseudogene TRBV3-2) to TRBJ2-3, with D perhaps TRBD2 (5 bases). The CDR3 sequence is 13 residues long. In germline, CDR1 is LGHDT, CDR2 YNNKEL (reference sequence). The germline V and J ends were trimmed by 1 base and 6 bases, with 8 bases remaining between them.

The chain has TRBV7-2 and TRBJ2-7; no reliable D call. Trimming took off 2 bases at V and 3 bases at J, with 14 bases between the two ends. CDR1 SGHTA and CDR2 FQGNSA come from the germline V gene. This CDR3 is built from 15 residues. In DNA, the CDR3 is TGTGCCAGCAGCTTAAGGGCGGAACGCTTCTACGAGCAGTACTTC. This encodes CASSLRAERFYEQYF.